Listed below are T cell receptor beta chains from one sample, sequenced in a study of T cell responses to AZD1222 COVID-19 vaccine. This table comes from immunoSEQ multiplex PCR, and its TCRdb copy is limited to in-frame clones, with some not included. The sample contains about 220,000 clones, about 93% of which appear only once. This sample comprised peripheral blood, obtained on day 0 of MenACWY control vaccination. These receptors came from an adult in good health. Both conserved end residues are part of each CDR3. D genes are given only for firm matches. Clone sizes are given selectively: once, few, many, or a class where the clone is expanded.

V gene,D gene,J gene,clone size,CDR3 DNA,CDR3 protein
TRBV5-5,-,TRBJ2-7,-,TGTGCCAGCAGCTTGGGCCAGGGTTTCTACGAGCAGTACTTC,CASSLGQGFYEQYF
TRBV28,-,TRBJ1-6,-,TGTGCCAGCAGTTTACCCCTGGGGGCGCTTGCACCCCTCCACTTT,CASSLPLGALAPLHF
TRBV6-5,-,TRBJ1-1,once,TGTGCCAGCAGTTACTCAGAGAGACCGAACACTGAAGCTTTCTTT,CASSYSERPNTEAFF
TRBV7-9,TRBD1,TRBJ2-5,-,TGTGCCAGCAGCCGGGGACAGCAAGAGACCCAGTACTTC,CASSRGQQETQYF
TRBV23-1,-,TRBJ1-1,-,TGCGCCTCGGACCCAGGCAGGGCGCTTGGAGCTTTCTTT,CASDPGRALGAFF
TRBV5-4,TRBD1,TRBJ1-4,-,TGTGCCAGCAGCTCCAGGGGGGGCAATGAAAAACTGTTTTTT,CASSSRGGNEKLFF
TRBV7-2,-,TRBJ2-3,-,TGTGCCAGCAGCTTTTCGGGGGTCAGCACAGATACGCAGTATTTT,CASSFSGVSTDTQYF
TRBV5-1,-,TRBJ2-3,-,TGCGCCAGCAGCTCAGGACGCCCAGATACGCAGTATTTT,CASSSGRPDTQYF
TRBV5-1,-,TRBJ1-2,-,TGCGCCAGCAGCTTGGACGCAAGCCGCGGCTATGGCTACACCTTC,CASSLDASRGYGYTF
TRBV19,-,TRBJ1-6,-,TGTGCCAGTAGTAAAGCGAACGGTGTCAATTCACCCCTCCACTTT,CASSKANGVNSPLHF
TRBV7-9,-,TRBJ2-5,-,TGTGCCAGCAGCTTAATGGTCGGCCAAGAGACCCAGTACTTC,CASSLMVGQETQYF
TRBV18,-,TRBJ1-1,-,TGTGCCAGCTCACCAGGGTTGAACACTGAAGCTTTCTTT,CASSPGLNTEAFF
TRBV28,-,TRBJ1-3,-,TGTGCCAGCAGTTTCCGACAGGTACCCTCTGGAAACACCATATATTTT,CASSFRQVPSGNTIYF
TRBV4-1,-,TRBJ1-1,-,TGCGCCAGCAGCCAAGGGGATATGGGGTTTCGGAGAACTGAAGCTTTCTTT,CASSQGDMGFRRTEAFF
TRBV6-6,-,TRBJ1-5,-,TGTGCCAGCAGTTACGACAGCCTAAGCAATCAGCCCCAGCATTTT,CASSYDSLSNQPQHF
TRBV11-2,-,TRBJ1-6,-,TGTGCCAGCAGCTTATTGGGACTGCCAAATTCACCCCTCCACTTT,CASSLLGLPNSPLHF
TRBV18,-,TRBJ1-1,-,TGTGCCAGCTCACCAGGGCAGAGTGAAGCTTTCTTT,CASSPGQSEAFF
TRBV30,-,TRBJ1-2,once,TGTGCCTGGAATCGGCAAGACTATGGCTACACCTTC,CAWNRQDYGYTF
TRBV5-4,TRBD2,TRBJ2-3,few,TGTGCCAGCAGCCCGCGGGGGGGCACAGATACGCAGTATTTT,CASSPRGGTDTQYF
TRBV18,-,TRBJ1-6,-,TGTGCCAGCTCACAGGGGAGGGTTTCACCCCTCCACTTT,CASSQGRVSPLHF
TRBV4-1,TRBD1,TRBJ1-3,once,TGCGCCAGCAGCCACCCGGGACAGGGCGAGGCGAACACCATATATTTT,CASSHPGQGEANTIYF
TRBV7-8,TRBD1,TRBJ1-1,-,TGTGCCAGCAGCTTAGAGACAGGGGGGGCTGAAGCTTTCTTT,CASSLETGGAEAFF
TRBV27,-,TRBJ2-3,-,TGTGCCAGCAGTTGGTCCCGACTCTCAGATACGCAGTATTTT,CASSWSRLSDTQYF
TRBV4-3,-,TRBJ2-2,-,TGCGCCAGCAGCCAAGATTTCTCTCGCGGGGAGCTGTTTTTT,CASSQDFSRGELFF
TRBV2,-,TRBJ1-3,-,TGTGCCAGCAGTGAAACAGGGAACCACTCTGGAAACACCATATATTTT,CASSETGNHSGNTIYF
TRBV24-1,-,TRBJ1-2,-,TGTGCCACCAGTGATTTGGACAGTGGCGGCTACACCTTC,CATSDLDSGGYTF
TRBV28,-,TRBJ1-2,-,TGTGCCAGCAGGACCAGGGCCCTCGGAGGCTACACCTTC,CASRTRALGGYTF
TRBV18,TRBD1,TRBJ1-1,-,TGTGCCAGCTCCCAAGGACAGGGTGGCACTGAAGCTTTCTTT,CASSQGQGGTEAFF
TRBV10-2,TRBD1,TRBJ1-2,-,TGCGCCAGCAGTGACCGGACAGGGGGCGCGGATGGCTACACCTTC,CASSDRTGGADGYTF
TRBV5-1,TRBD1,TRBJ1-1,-,TGCGCCAGCAGCATGACGGGACAGGGGAACACTGAAGCTTTCTTT,CASSMTGQGNTEAFF
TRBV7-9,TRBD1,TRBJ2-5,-,TGTGCCAGCAGCTTAGGGGACAGGGGACTCCAAGAGACCCAGTACTTC,CASSLGDRGLQETQYF
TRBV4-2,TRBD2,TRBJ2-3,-,TGTGCCAGCAGCCCCAGGCCAACTAGCGGGGGTAGCACAGATACGCAGTATTTT,CASSPRPTSGGSTDTQYF
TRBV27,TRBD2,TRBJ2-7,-,TGTGCCAGCACCTCGTTTAGCGGGGGAGCCCCAAGGTACTTC,CASTSFSGGAPRYF
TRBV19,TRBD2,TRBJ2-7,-,TGTGCCAGTAGTCCGCAGCGGGGCACCTACGAGCAGTACTTC,CASSPQRGTYEQYF
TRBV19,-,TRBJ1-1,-,TGTGCCAGTAGAAGGGGAGGACAGTTCACTGAAGCTTTCTTT,CASRRGGQFTEAFF
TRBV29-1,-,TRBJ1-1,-,TGCAGCGTTATGACACGCCGGAACACTGAAGCTTTCTTT,CSVMTRRNTEAFF
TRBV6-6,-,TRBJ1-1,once,TGTGCCAGCAGTATCCGACAGGCACTGAACACTGAAGCTTTCTTT,CASSIRQALNTEAFF
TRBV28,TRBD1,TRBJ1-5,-,TGTGCCAGCAGAAACCGGGACAGGGCCCAGCATTTT,CASRNRDRAQHF
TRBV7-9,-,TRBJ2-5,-,TGTGCCAGCAGTACGGGGGCGGGGGCCGTCGGAGAGACCCAGTACTTC,CASSTGAGAVGETQYF
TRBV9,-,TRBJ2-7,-,TGTGCCAGCAGCGTAGGGGTACTGTCCTACGAGCAGTACTTC,CASSVGVLSYEQYF
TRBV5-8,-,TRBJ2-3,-,TGTGCCAGCAGCTTGCGGCGAATTGGGACTTTTACCACAGATACGCAGTATTTT,CASSLRRIGTFTTDTQYF
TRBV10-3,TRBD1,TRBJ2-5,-,TGTGCCATCAGTCCAAGGACAGGGGAAGAGACCCAGTACTTC,CAISPRTGEETQYF
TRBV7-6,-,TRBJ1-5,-,TGTGCCAGCAGTAGGGCAGCCGGAAACAATCAGCCCCAGCATTTT,CASSRAAGNNQPQHF
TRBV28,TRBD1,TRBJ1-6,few,TGTGCCAGCAGTTTCCGGGACAGGGGATCACCCCTCCACTTT,CASSFRDRGSPLHF
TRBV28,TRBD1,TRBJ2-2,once,TGTGCCAGCGCGCGAGGGGGCTTGGGCGGGGAGCTGTTTTTT,CASARGGLGGELFF
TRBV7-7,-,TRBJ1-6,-,TGTGCCAGCAGCTTAGTTGAGGGTTCACCCCTCCACTTT,CASSLVEGSPLHF
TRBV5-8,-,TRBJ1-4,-,TGTGCCAGCAGCTTGTTGGGACTCGAAAAACTGTTTTTT,CASSLLGLEKLFF
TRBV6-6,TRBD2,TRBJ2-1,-,TGTGCCAGCAGTTCTCTAGCGGGGGTCTCCTACAATGAGCAGTTCTTC,CASSSLAGVSYNEQFF
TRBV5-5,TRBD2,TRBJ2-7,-,TGTGCCAGCAGCCTAGGACTAGCGGGGGGATTTGAGCAGTACTTC,CASSLGLAGGFEQYF
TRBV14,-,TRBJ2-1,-,TGTGCCAGCAGCAGGGGGATAGCGGCCTCGTACAATGAGCAGTTCTTC,CASSRGIAASYNEQFF
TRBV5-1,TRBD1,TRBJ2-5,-,TGCGCCAGCAGCTCCCTCGACAGGGGGCCGCGGGAGACCCAGTACTTC,CASSSLDRGPRETQYF
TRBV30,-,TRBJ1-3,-,TGTGCCTGGAGTGTATCAGGGACTGGAAACACCATATATTTT,CAWSVSGTGNTIYF
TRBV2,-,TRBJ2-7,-,TGTGCCAGCAGTGACATAGGGGTACAGTACTACGAGCAGTACTTC,CASSDIGVQYYEQYF
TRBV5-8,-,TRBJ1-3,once,TGTGCCAGCAGCTTCAGGGTCGGAAACACCATATATTTT,CASSFRVGNTIYF
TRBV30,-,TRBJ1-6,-,TGTGCCTGGATTGCGGACGGGAATTCACCCCTCCACTTT,CAWIADGNSPLHF